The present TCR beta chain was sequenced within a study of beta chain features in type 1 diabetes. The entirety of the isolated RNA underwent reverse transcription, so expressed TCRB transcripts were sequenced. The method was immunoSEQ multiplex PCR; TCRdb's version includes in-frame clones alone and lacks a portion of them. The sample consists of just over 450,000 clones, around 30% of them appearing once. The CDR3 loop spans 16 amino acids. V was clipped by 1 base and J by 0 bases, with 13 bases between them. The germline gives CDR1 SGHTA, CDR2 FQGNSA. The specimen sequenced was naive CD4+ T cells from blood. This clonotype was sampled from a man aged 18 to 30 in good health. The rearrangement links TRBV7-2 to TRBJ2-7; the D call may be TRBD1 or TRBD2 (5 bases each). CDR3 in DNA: TGTGCCAGCAGCTTAGAATCCGGGGCCAGCTCCTACGAGCAGTACTTC. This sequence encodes CASSLESGASSYEQYF.